In this sample, the clone carrying this TCR beta chain turned up a few times. Its antigen is not identified. The sample is drawn from a study of CD8+ T cells in alopecia areata. Sequencing templates came from extracted RNA that was reverse transcribed into cDNA. Assay used: immunoSEQ multiplex PCR; TCRdb lists only in-frame clones, some missing. The sample carries around 200,000 clones, 60% to 70% recorded once. Trimming removed 0 bases from V and 7 bases from J, with 8 bases in between. The CDR3 has 13 residues. Germline loops: CDR1 SGDLS, CDR2 YYNGEE. Indicated treatment: oral pan-JAK inhibitor, 5-10 mg twice daily. Alopecia areata patients gave lesional scalp punch biopsies and peripheral blood samples. Study conclusions and caveats: Although TCR sharing was seen in mice, sharing across patients was less clear, possibly for HLA-related reasons.

The sample consisted of CD4+ T cells sorted from blood, taken at week 4, from a patient treated with tofacitinib. The TCR comes from a human donor with alopecia areata. The gene calls are TRBV9 and TRBJ2-4; D is unresolved. CDR3 bases: TGTGCCAGCAGCGTAGGACAAATGAACATTCAGTACTTC. Its translation is CASSVGQMNIQYF.